One TCR beta chain is described in this entry. In the original workflow: The authors estimated nucleated cell counts from reference gene primer amplification. Method: immunoSEQ multiplex PCR; TCRdb's copy keeps in-frame clones and lacks some. That table supplies the V and J calls and clone size; D and trimming were determined from the DNA. The data contain around 250,000 clones, around 86% of them singletons. The CDR3 has 15 amino acids. Germline V CDR1 and CDR2: LGHDT, YNNKEL (reference sequence). Trimming took 4 bases from V and 9 from J; bases not matched to a gene: 8. This record comes from a study of blood T cell repertoires in COVID-19. Study at large: The United States, Italy and Spain were the sources of the acute and convalescent COVID-19 samples. The cDNA or gDNA used as material had been derived from T cells, B-cell-depleted T cells, or PBMCs.

The receptor comes from a man older than 75 with acute or convalescent COVID-19. The sequencing sample was made of peripheral blood. V gene TRBV3-1 (or the pseudogene TRBV3-2) combines with J gene TRBJ2-3; 12 bases are a match to TRBD2. The CDR3 sequence: CASSPSSGGANTQYF. The CDR3 DNA is TGTGCCAGCAGCCCCTCTAGCGGGGGGGCGAACACGCAGTATTTT.